Listed below are T cell receptor beta chains from one sample, sequenced in a study of shared clonotypes between healthy human individuals. Sequencing used immunoSEQ multiplex PCR; TCRdb keeps in-frame clones, though not all of them. The sample includes millions of clones, 85% to 95% of them seen just once. Source material: naive CD4+ T cells from PBMCs. The receptors were gathered from a man between 18 and 35 years old in good health. Some clones in this sample may be carry-over from other donors' samples. Each CDR3 is given with its conserved first and last residue. The D gene is left open where the match is weak. The listing skips clone size in some rows; elsewhere it reads once, few, many or a size class.

>-|TRBJ2-7|TRBV5-6|-
CASSLQGFYYEQYF
TGTGCCAGCAGCTTGCAAGGATTTTACTACGAGCAGTACTTC
>TRBD2|TRBJ2-7|TRBV18|-
CASSPGAGDYEQYF
TGTGCCAGCTCCCCGGGAGCGGGAGATTACGAGCAGTACTTC
>-|TRBJ2-3|TRBV14|-
CASSQDQTGRGNTQYF
TGTGCCAGCAGCCAAGATCAGACAGGTCGGGGTAATACGCAGTATTTT
>-|TRBJ2-7|TRBV6-5|-
CASGNTRGRSYEQYF
TGTGCCAGCGGAAACACACGTGGCAGGTCCTACGAGCAGTACTTC
>-|TRBJ2-2|TRBV9|-
CASSVGFYTGELFF
TGTGCCAGCAGCGTAGGATTCTACACCGGGGAGCTGTTTTTT
>TRBD2|TRBJ2-3|TRBV7-9|few
CASSLGLAGDTQYF
TGTGCCAGCAGCTTAGGACTAGCGGGAGATACGCAGTATTTT
>-|TRBJ1-4|TRBV9|-
CASSPWQGSGNEKLFF
TGTGCCAGCAGCCCCTGGCAGGGGTCAGGTAATGAAAAACTGTTTTTT
>-|TRBJ2-7|TRBV29-1|-
CSVGGQGIGQYF
TGCAGCGTTGGAGGTCAGGGTATCGGTCAGTACTTC
>TRBD1|TRBJ2-7|TRBV11-2|-
CASSSITGQGNEQYF
TGTGCCAGCAGTTCTATTACGGGACAGGGGAACGAGCAGTACTTC
>-|TRBJ2-2|TRBV6-5|-
CASSYRGTGELFF
TGTGCCAGCAGTTATAGGGGCACCGGGGAGCTGTTTTTT
>TRBD2|TRBJ2-2|TRBV15|once
CATSPLGLGGGTGELFF
TGTGCCACCAGCCCCCTGGGGCTTGGCGGGGGCACCGGGGAGCTGTTTTTT
>TRBD2|TRBJ2-5|TRBV6-1|-
CASKPGLAEETQYF
TGTGCCAGCAAACCGGGACTAGCGGAAGAGACCCAGTACTTC
>-|TRBJ2-1|TRBV27|-
CASKLMWGGSYNEQFF
TGTGCCAGCAAATTGATGTGGGGCGGGTCCTACAATGAGCAGTTCTTC
>TRBD1|TRBJ1-1|TRBV10-3|-
CAITRQGSDEAFF
TGTGCCATCACGAGACAGGGCTCTGATGAAGCTTTCTTT
>-|TRBJ1-3|TRBV28|once
CASSTGYSGNTIYF
TGTGCCAGCAGTACAGGCTACTCTGGAAACACCATATATTTT
>-|TRBJ1-2|TRBV12-5|-
CASGRQEAQGYGYTF
TGTGCTAGTGGTCGACAGGAGGCCCAGGGCTATGGCTACACCTTC
>-|TRBJ1-1|TRBV18|-
CASSATADAFF
TGTGCCAGCTCAGCCACAGCTGACGCTTTCTTT
>TRBD1|TRBJ1-5|TRBV10-1|-
CASSEGTEEPQHF
TGCGCCAGCAGTGAAGGGACAGAAGAGCCCCAGCATTTT
>TRBD1|TRBJ2-3|TRBV4-3|-
CASSQDQSGGADTQYF
TGCGCCAGCAGCCAAGATCAGTCAGGGGGCGCAGATACGCAGTATTTT
>-|TRBJ2-3|TRBV6-1|-
CASSEHPFGTQYF
TGTGCCAGCAGTGAGCACCCCTTCGGTACGCAGTATTTT
>-|TRBJ1-5|TRBV2|-
CASSEGDSNQPQHF
TGTGCCAGCAGTGAAGGAGATAGCAATCAGCCCCAGCATTTT
>-|TRBJ2-3|TRBV11-2|-
CASSLAGWADTQYF
TGTGCCAGCAGCTTAGCGGGTTGGGCAGATACGCAGTATTTT
>-|TRBJ2-1|TRBV28|-
CASSLPGLYEQFF
TGTGCCAGCAGTTTACCGGGCCTTTATGAGCAGTTCTTC
>TRBD1|TRBJ1-4|TRBV7-6|-
CASSARQGAVEKLFF
TGTGCCAGCAGCGCAAGACAGGGGGCAGTCGAAAAACTGTTTTTT
>-|TRBJ2-3|TRBV7-9|-
CASSRVGTDTQYF
TGTGCCAGCAGCAGGGTGGGCACAGATACGCAGTATTTT
>TRBD2|TRBJ2-7|TRBV7-3|-
CASSLLAGLLTYEQYF
TGTGCCAGCAGCTTACTAGCGGGATTACTAACCTACGAGCAGTACTTC
>TRBD2|TRBJ2-7|TRBV2|-
CASKPGTSGYEQYF
TGTGCCAGCAAACCTGGGACTAGCGGATACGAGCAGTACTTC
>-|TRBJ1-1|TRBV7-2|-
CASSLQTGANTEAFF
TGTGCCAGCAGCTTACAGACAGGAGCTAACACTGAAGCTTTCTTT
>-|TRBJ2-4|TRBV5-4|-
CASSLPGALAKNIQYF
TGTGCCAGCAGCTTACCGGGGGCTTTAGCCAAAAACATTCAGTACTTC
>TRBD1|TRBJ2-3|TRBV7-3|-
CASSFQTGQTDTQYF
TGTGCCAGCAGCTTTCAGACAGGGCAGACAGATACGCAGTATTTT
>-|TRBJ1-2|TRBV18|-
CASSLNRENYGYTF
TGTGCCAGCTCACTGAACAGGGAAAACTATGGCTACACCTTC
>-|TRBJ1-4|TRBV6-6|-
CASSSGTSRSEKLFF
TGTGCCAGCAGTTCGGGGACTTCCCGGAGTGAAAAACTGTTTTTT
>TRBD1|TRBJ2-7|TRBV28|-
CATLGTASSYEQYF
TGTGCCACCTTAGGGACAGCGAGCTCCTACGAGCAGTACTTC
>TRBD1|TRBJ1-1|TRBV19|-
CASSPRQGSEAFF
TGTGCCAGTAGTCCACGACAGGGATCTGAAGCTTTCTTT
>TRBD2|TRBJ2-5|TRBV2|-
CASSEDGGKAQYF
TGTGCCAGCAGTGAAGACGGGGGGAAGGCCCAGTACTTC
>-|TRBJ1-4|TRBV5-1|-
CASSLMASGTSAGEKLFF
TGCGCCAGCAGTTTGATGGCCTCGGGTACCTCCGCGGGTGAAAAACTGTTTTTT
>TRBD1|TRBJ2-1|TRBV29-1|once
CSGRLRTGAYNEQFF
TGCAGCGGCCGGCTCCGGACAGGGGCCTACAATGAGCAGTTCTTC
>TRBD1|TRBJ1-2|TRBV9|-
CASTTTTGYGYTF
TGTGCCAGCACCACAACGACAGGGTATGGCTACACCTTC
>-|TRBJ1-1|TRBV5-1|-
CASSFSAGDTEAFF
TGCGCCAGCAGCTTCTCCGCAGGTGACACTGAAGCTTTCTTT
>-|TRBJ1-3|TRBV5-1|-
CASSGGQGGFFGNTIYF
TGCGCCAGCAGCGGAGGGCAGGGCGGTTTTTTTGGAAACACCATATATTTT
>-|TRBJ1-5|TRBV4-1|-
CASSRRLQGGSNQPQHF
TGCGCCAGCAGCCGGAGACTCCAGGGAGGGAGCAATCAGCCCCAGCATTTT
>TRBD1|TRBJ1-1|TRBV11-2|-
CASSTRGTEAFF
TGTGCCAGCAGCACCAGGGGGACTGAAGCTTTCTTT